Below are 2 T cell receptor beta chains sequenced from a single sample in a study of tumor and adjacent non-tumor tissue in lung cancer. Three rounds of nested PCR, following a modified ARM-PCR protocol, produced the TCRbeta library. TCRdb ran MiXCR on the multiplex PCR reads and lists one entry per CDR3 protein. Of 90,000 to 100,000 distinct CDR3 sequences in the sample, roughly 80% are singletons; the top ten hold under 40%. RNA was extracted from bulk tissue without any cell sorting. The normal lung tissue was taken more than 3 cm from the tumor edge. The sequenced sample was distant non-tumor lung tissue. Receptors were obtained from a man in his 60s with small cell lung cancer.

This chain links TRBV6-1 with TRBJ2-7; 7 bases align to TRBD1. CDR1 is MNHNS and CDR2 is SASEGT in the germline V gene. The V segment lost 10 bases and the J segment 5 bases; nucleotides outside the gene matches: 14. This CDR3 comprises 14 residues. For the CDR3, the DNA is TGTGCCATCCGATCCGGGACAGAGATCCACGAGCAGTACGTC. Translating it yields CAIRSGTEIHEQYV.

This clonotype was seen more than once but under ten times. No conserved phenylalanine or tryptophan is present at the end of the CDR3, so a read error is the likely explanation. The V call is TRBV30, the J call TRBJ2-3, with D tentatively TRBD1 (6 bases). The ends were cut back, 3 bases at V and 6 bases at J, with 31 bases in the middle. This CDR3 region has 19 residues. Per germline, CDR1 GTSNPN and CDR2 SVGIG (reference sequence). For the CDR3, the DNA is TGTGCCTGGAGACGACTAACGATGTCCCAGGGGTTTGTGAAGGATACGCAGTATTTG. It codes for CAWRRLTMSQGFVKDTQYL.